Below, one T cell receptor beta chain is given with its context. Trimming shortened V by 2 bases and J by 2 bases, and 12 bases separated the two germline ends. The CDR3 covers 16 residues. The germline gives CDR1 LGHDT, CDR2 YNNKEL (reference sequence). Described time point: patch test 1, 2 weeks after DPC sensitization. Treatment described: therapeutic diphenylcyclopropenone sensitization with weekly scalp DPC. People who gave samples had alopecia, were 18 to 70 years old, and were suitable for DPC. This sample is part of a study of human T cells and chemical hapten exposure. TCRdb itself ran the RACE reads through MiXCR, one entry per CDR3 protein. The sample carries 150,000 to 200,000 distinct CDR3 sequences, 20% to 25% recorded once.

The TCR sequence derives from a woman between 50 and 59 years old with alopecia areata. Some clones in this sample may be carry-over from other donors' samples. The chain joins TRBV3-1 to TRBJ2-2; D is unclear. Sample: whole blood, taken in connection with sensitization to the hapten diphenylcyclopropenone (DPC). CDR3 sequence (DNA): TGTGCCAGCAGCCAATATCTTGGCAGTAACACCGGGGAGCTGTTTTTT. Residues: CASSQYLGSNTGELFF. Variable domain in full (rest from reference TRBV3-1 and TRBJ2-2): DTAVSQTPKYLVTQMGNDKSIKCEQNLGHDTMYWYKQDSKKFLKIMFSYNNKELIINETVPNRFSPKSPDKAHLNLHINSLELGDSAVYFCASSQYLGSNTGELFFGEGSRLTVL.